The 30 T cell receptor beta chains below were found in one sample sequenced in a study of cytomegalovirus exposure and HLA in healthy donors. Primers included in the PCR were 60 Vbeta and 13 Jbeta primers. Libraries were prepared by immunoSEQ multiplex PCR; TCRdb keeps only in-frame clonotypes and omits some of them. The sample has about 140,000 clones; over 60% are singletons. Sequenced material: PBMCs. The receptors here all came from a male donor in good health and CMV-seropositive.

This sequence joins TRBV6-6 and TRBJ2-7, with D possibly matching TRBD2 (7 bases). Trimming removed 10 bases at V and 2 bases at J, with 18 bases between. This CDR3 spans 14 amino acids. Per germline, CDR1 MNHNY and CDR2 SVGAGI (reference sequence). DNA for the CDR3: TGTGCCACCAAAAAAAGGGGGGGTCCCTACGAGCAGTACTTC. It codes for CATKKRGGPYEQYF.

The chain joins TRBV6-1 to TRBJ1-1; D is possibly TRBD1 (5 bases). V lost 4 bases and J lost 1, with 13 bases in between. Germline CDR1 and CDR2: MNHNS and SASEGT. The CDR3 runs to 15 residues. The CDR3 region has the DNA TGTGCCAGCAGTGGAACGGGACTTTCGAACACTGAAGCTTTCTTT. This codes for CASSGTGLSNTEAFF.

The rearrangement joins TRBV27 to TRBJ2-2; D uncertain. The ends were cut back, 6 bases at V and 4 bases at J, with 9 bases in the middle. The CDR3 totals 13 residues. Per germline, CDR1 MNHEY and CDR2 SMNVEV (reference sequence). CDR3 sequence: CASRPSGTGELFF. DNA for the CDR3: TGTGCCAGCAGGCCTTCAGGCACCGGGGAGCTGTTTTTT.

This chain links TRBV18 with TRBJ2-5; D call uncertain. Germline-derived CDR1 and CDR2 are KGHSH and LQKENI. The V gene lost 1 base and the J gene lost 2 bases, with 5 bases spanning the gap. The CDR3 extends over 13 amino acids. The CDR3 nucleotides read TGTGCCAGCTCACCACGGGCGCAAGAGACCCAGTACTTC. It translates to CASSPRAQETQYF.

This chain links TRBV10-3 with TRBJ2-3, with no clear D. This CDR3 spans 13 amino acids. Germline CDR1 is ENHRY and CDR2 is SYGVKD. V was pared by 3 bases and J by 2 bases, with 6 bases between. CDR3 nucleotide sequence: TGTGCCATCAGTGACTACCACACAGATACGCAGTATTTT. As protein: CAISDYHTDTQYF.

The chain couples TRBV9 to TRBJ2-5, with TRBD1 identical over 11 bases. CDR3 size: 17 residues. CDR1 and CDR2 from the germline V gene are SGDLS and YYNGEE. After removal of 0 bases from V and 5 bases from J, the junction contained 9 bases not matched to a gene. This CDR3 reads CASSVDPWTGGGETQYF. The CDR3 DNA reads TGTGCCAGCAGCGTAGACCCCTGGACAGGGGGCGGGGAGACCCAGTACTTC. The full variable domain, with the rest looked up from reference TRBV9 and TRBJ2-5, is DSGVTQTPKHLITATGQRVTLRCSPRSGDLSVYWYQQSLDQGLQFLIQYYNGEERAKGNILERFSAQQFPDLHSELNLSSLELGDSALYFCASSVDPWTGGGETQYFGPGTRLLVL.

Only a few counts were recorded for this clone. This chain links TRBV6-5 with TRBJ1-3; no definite D call. In germline, CDR1 is MNHEY, CDR2 SVGAGI. The ends were cut back, 8 bases at V and 0 bases at J, with 11 bases in the middle. The CDR3 is made up of 14 amino acids. The CDR3 sequence: CASSYDSSGNTIYF. CDR3 bases: TGTGCCAGCTCCTACGACTCCTCTGGAAACACCATATATTTT.

The chain employs TRBV9 and TRBJ2-7; D unclear. The length of the CDR3 is 14 residues. The V end was cut by 0 bases, the J end by 3 bases, with 10 bases between. Germline V CDR1 and CDR2: SGDLS, YYNGEE. The CDR3, as DNA: TGTGCCAGCAGCGTAGGCGGCAGTTACTACGAGCAGTACTTC. Its protein product is CASSVGGSYYEQYF. The full variable domain, its missing parts supplied by reference TRBV9 and TRBJ2-7, is DSGVTQTPKHLITATGQRVTLRCSPRSGDLSVYWYQQSLDQGLQFLIQYYNGEERAKGNILERFSAQQFPDLHSELNLSSLELGDSALYFCASSVGGSYYEQYFGPGTRLTVT.

The chain recombines TRBV6-5 with TRBJ2-1, with 11 bases lining up with TRBD2. CDR1 and CDR2 (germline): MNHEY, SVGAGI. Germline trimming cut 6 bases from V and 4 bases from J; bases unmatched to any gene: 2. The CDR3 loop spans 14 amino acids. Written as DNA, the CDR3 is TGTGCCAGCAGGGGGACTAGCGGTTACAATGAGCAGTTCTTC. This gives the protein CASRGTSGYNEQFF.

The chain uses TRBV6-5 and TRBJ1-1, with D uncertain. This CDR3 spans 14 amino acids. Trimming took off 0 bases at V and 4 bases at J, with 9 bases between the two ends. Germline-derived CDR1 and CDR2 are MNHEY and SVGAGI. The CDR3 here is CASSYSKTGTEAFF. CDR3 bases: TGTGCCAGCAGTTACTCGAAGACGGGCACTGAAGCTTTCTTT.

The V and J genes are TRBV5-1 and TRBJ2-7; a weak D match, TRBD2 (5 bases). CDR3 length: 13 amino acids. V lost 0 bases to trimming and J lost 3 bases, with 7 bases between them. Per germline, CDR1 SGHRS and CDR2 YFSETQ. CDR3 sequence reads: CASSLVANYEQYF. CDR3 in DNA: TGCGCCAGCAGCTTGGTAGCGAACTACGAGCAGTACTTC. The full variable domain, its missing parts supplied by reference TRBV5-1 and TRBJ2-7, is KAGVTQTPRYLIKTRGQQVTLSCSPISGHRSVSWYQQTPGQGLQFLFEYFSETQRNKGNFPGRFSGRQFSNSRSEMNVSTLELGDSALYLCASSLVANYEQYFGPGTRLTVT.

This chain connects TRBV7-3 to TRBJ2-3; no definite D call. The V and J ends lost 2 bases and 1 base respectively, with 7 bases between them. There are 14 residues in the CDR3. CDR1 and CDR2 (germline): SGHTA, FQGTGA. CDR3 protein: CASSLGQGTDTQYF. CDR3 coding DNA: TGTGCCAGCAGCTTAGGGCAGGGCACAGATACGCAGTATTTT.

The chain recombines TRBV28 with TRBJ1-4, with D possibly being TRBD1 (5 bases). This CDR3 region has 14 residues. Trimming cost V 3 bases and J 2 bases, with 7 bases left between them. Germline V lookup: CDR1 MDHEN, CDR2 SYDVKM. CDR3 protein: CASSFRDTNEKLFF. In nucleotides, the CDR3 is TGTGCCAGCAGTTTCAGGGATACTAATGAAAAACTGTTTTTT.

This clone was recorded once. The chain recombines TRBV7-9 with TRBJ1-4, with TRBD1 matching 8 bases. Germline V gene lookup returns CDR1 SEHNR and CDR2 FQNEAQ (reference sequence). The CDR3 consists of 16 residues. The junction had 14 bases not matched to a gene; V was cut back by 4 bases and J by 10 bases. The CDR3 region has the DNA TGTGCCAGCAGCTCGGACAGGGTCAGTGGGGAAGGAAAACTGTTTTTT. Its protein is CASSSDRVSGEGKLFF.

The J gene is TRBJ2-3, the V gene TRBV7-2; D gene ambiguous. This CDR3 has 16 amino acids. Germline V gene sequence: CDR1 SGHTA, CDR2 FQGNSA. V lost 0 bases and J lost 1, with 11 bases in between. The CDR3 loop reads CASSLAILYGTDTQYF. The CDR3 coding sequence is TGTGCCAGCAGCTTAGCTATCCTCTATGGCACAGATACGCAGTATTTT.

V and J are TRBV11-2 and TRBJ2-5; weak D call: TRBD2 (6 bases). The CDR3 is made up of 16 amino acids. The germline V gene has CDR1 SGHAT and CDR2 FQNNGV. Trimming cost V 5 bases and J 5 bases, with 21 bases left between them. The CDR3 reads CASSLVFLPGEETQYF. DNA for the CDR3: TGTGCCAGCAGCCTCGTTTTCCTACCGGGGGAGGAGACCCAGTACTTC.

The J gene is TRBJ1-1, the V gene TRBV14; unclear D gene. There are 14 residues in the CDR3. Germline-derived CDR1 and CDR2 are SGHDN and FVKESK. V lost 5 bases and J lost 0, with 10 bases in between. CDR3 region: CASSARRVNTEAFF. In DNA form, the CDR3 reads TGTGCCAGCAGCGCCCGGCGGGTGAACACTGAAGCTTTCTTT.

The CDR3 here is CASSSPRTGNYGYTF. CDR3 coding DNA: TGTGCCAGCAGTAGCCCCCGGACAGGGAACTATGGCTACACCTTC. The rearrangement links TRBV27 to TRBJ1-2, with 8 bases fitting TRBD1. The germline CDR1 and CDR2 sequences are MNHEY and SMNVEV (reference sequence). There are 15 residues in the CDR3. J was trimmed by 2 bases and V by 5 bases; bases with no gene match: 7.

The sample holds a few counts of this clone. The gene calls are TRBV4-1 and TRBJ1-4, with a weak D call TRBD1 (5 bases). V lost 0 bases and J 7 bases, leaving 9 bases between the germline ends. This CDR3 contains 14 residues. Germline CDR1 MGHRA, CDR2 YSYEKL. In DNA form, the CDR3 reads TGCGCCAGCAGCCAAGACGGGGGACCTGAAAAACTGTTTTTT. Amino acids: CASSQDGGPEKLFF.

This clone was detected ten times or more. The V gene is TRBV6-4, the J gene TRBJ2-1, with 8 bases fitting TRBD2. The CDR3 has 14 amino acids. Trimming at V came to 3 bases and at J to 9 bases, leaving 7 bases not matched to a gene. Germline V gives CDR1 MRHNA, CDR2 SNTAGT. CDR3 loop: CASSESGGAGEQFF. DNA of the CDR3: TGTGCCAGCAGTGAGTCGGGGGGGGCCGGTGAGCAGTTCTTC.

Comments on this clone: The same CDR3 also results from other DNA sequences found in this sample. The gene calls are TRBV5-4 and TRBJ2-3; 8 nucleotides match TRBD2. Germline V gene data show CDR1 as SGHNT and CDR2 as YYREEE (reference sequence). V shed 0 bases and J 3 bases; nucleotides not matched to a gene: 3. This CDR3 contains 15 residues. The CDR3 DNA sequence: TGTGCCAGCAGCTTGGCGGGAGGGAGAACAGATACGCAGTATTTT. Amino acid sequence: CASSLAGGRTDTQYF.

Of note for this clone: The same CDR3 is also encoded by other DNA sequences in this sample. This chain links TRBV21-1 with TRBJ2-1; the DNA was not used to check the table's D call, TRBD2. TRBV21-1 is a known pseudogene. The CDR3 loop spans 17 amino acids. This CDR3 is CASSKKGEEGQPHEQFF. CDR3 DNA: TGTGCCAGCAGCAAAAAAGGGGAGGAGGGTCAGCCCCATGAGCAGTTCTTC.

This clone appeared a few times. The chain carries TRBV5-8 and TRBJ1-2; possibly TRBD1 for D (6 bases). V shed 4 bases and J shed 2 bases, with 18 bases lying between them. The CDR3 consists of 16 residues. CDR1 and CDR2 from the germline V gene are SGHTS and YDEGEE. CDR3 nucleotides: TGTGCCAGCAGCCAATTTAACCCGGGACACAACTATGGCTACACCTTC. It translates to CASSQFNPGHNYGYTF.

This sequence joins TRBV28 and TRBJ1-5; D might be TRBD1 (6 bases). V lost 6 bases to trimming and J lost 1 base, with 16 bases between them. This CDR3 is built from 16 residues. Germline CDR1 is MDHEN and CDR2 is SYDVKM. Written as DNA, the CDR3 is TGTGCCAGCAGGCCTGCTGGGACACCAAGCAATCAGCCCCAGCATTTT. It yields the protein CASRPAGTPSNQPQHF.

The chain couples TRBV7-9 to TRBJ1-2; 7 bases match TRBD1. V was pared by 4 bases and J by 3 bases, with 2 bases of the junction left unmatched. The CDR3 contains 13 residues. CDR1 and CDR2 (germline): SEHNR, FQNEAQ (reference sequence). For the CDR3, the DNA is TGTGCCAGCAGCTCCCAGGGGGACTATGGCTACACCTTC. It specifies CASSSQGDYGYTF. Full variable domain (outside the CDR3, taken from reference TRBV7-9 and TRBJ1-2): DTGVSQNPRHKITKRGQNVTFRCDPISEHNRLYWYRQTLGQGPEFLTYFQNEAQLEKSRLLSDRFSAERPKGSFSTLEIQRTEQGDSAMYLCASSSQGDYGYTFGSGTRLTVV.

This clone has just a few counts. The J gene is TRBJ1-5, the V gene TRBV5-4, with 8 bases identical to TRBD1. The V segment lost 8 bases and the J segment 8 bases; nucleotides outside the gene matches: 6. The CDR3 totals 12 residues. CDR1 and CDR2 from the germline V gene are SGHNT and YYREEE (reference sequence). The DNA of the CDR3 is TGTGCCAGGGACAGGGTAAGTAAGCCCCAGCATTTT. Translation gives CARDRVSKPQHF.

The rearrangement uses TRBV7-8 and TRBJ1-5; D is unresolved. V lost 1 base and J 5 bases, leaving 9 bases between the germline ends. The germline V gene has CDR1 SGHVS and CDR2 FQNEAQ. The CDR3 contains 14 residues. CDR3 loop: CASSLGGLDQPQHF. The CDR3 region has the DNA TGTGCCAGCAGCTTAGGAGGTCTGGATCAGCCCCAGCATTTT.

The rearrangement links TRBV5-5 to TRBJ2-1; D call uncertain. The CDR3 sequence is 16 residues long. V was trimmed by 3 bases and J by 4 bases, leaving 17 bases between them. CDR1 and CDR2 (germline): SGHKS, YYEKEE (reference sequence). The CDR3 protein is CASSSPPLVRYNEQFF. In DNA form, the CDR3 reads TGTGCCAGCAGCTCCCCTCCCCTTGTGCGATACAATGAGCAGTTCTTC.

This rearrangement joins TRBV5-5 to TRBJ2-2; 13 bases align to TRBD2. The CDR3 consists of 17 residues. Germline CDR1 and CDR2: SGHKS and YYEKEE (reference sequence). V lost 1 base and J lost 2; bases outside the gene matches: 2. CDR3 residues: CASSLTSGGANTGELFF. CDR3 sequence (DNA): TGTGCCAGCAGCTTGACTAGCGGGGGGGCTAACACCGGGGAGCTGTTTTTT.

The chain joins TRBV11-2 to TRBJ2-1; D gene unclear. V lost 5 bases, J lost 5 bases, and 13 bases lay in between. Germline V CDR1 and CDR2: SGHAT, FQNNGV. The CDR3 loop spans 14 amino acids. The CDR3 coding sequence is TGTGCCAGCAGCCAAGCTACGCTGGACAATGAGCAGTTCTTC. Its translation: CASSQATLDNEQFF.